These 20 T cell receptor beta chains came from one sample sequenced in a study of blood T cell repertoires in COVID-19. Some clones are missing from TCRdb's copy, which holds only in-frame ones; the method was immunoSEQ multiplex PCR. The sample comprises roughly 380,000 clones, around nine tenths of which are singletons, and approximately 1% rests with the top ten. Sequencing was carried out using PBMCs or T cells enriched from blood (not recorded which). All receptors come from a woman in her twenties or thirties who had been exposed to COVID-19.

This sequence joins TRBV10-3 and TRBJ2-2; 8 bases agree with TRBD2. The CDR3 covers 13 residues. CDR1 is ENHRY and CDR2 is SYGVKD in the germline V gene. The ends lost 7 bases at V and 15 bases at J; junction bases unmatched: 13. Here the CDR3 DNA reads TGTGCCATCACTCCCGGGGGGGACCCCGATTTGTTTTTT. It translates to CAITPGGDPDLFF.

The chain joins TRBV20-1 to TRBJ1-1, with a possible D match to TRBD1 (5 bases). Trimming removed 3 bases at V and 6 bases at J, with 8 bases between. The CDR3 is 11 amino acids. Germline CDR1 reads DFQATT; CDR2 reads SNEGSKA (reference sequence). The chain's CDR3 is CSASRVAEAFF. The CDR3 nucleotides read TGCAGTGCTAGCAGGGTCGCTGAAGCTTTCTTT.

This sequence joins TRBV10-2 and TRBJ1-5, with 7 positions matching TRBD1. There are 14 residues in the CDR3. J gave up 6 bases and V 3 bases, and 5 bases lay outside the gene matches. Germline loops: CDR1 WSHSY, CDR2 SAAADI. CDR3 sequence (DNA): TGCGCCAGCAGTGAATCAGGGGGTAGTCAGCCCCAGCATTTT. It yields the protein CASSESGGSQPQHF.

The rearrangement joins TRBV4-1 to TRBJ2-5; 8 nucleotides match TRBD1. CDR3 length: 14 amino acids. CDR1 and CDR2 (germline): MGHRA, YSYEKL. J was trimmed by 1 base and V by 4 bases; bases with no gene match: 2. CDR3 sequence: CASSLGTGQETQYF. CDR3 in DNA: TGCGCCAGCAGCCTGGGGACAGGCCAAGAGACCCAGTACTTC.

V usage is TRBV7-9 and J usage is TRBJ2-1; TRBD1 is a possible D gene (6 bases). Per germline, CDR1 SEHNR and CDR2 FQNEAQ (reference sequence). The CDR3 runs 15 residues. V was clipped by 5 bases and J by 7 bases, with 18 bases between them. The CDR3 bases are TGTGCCAGCAGCCCTCCAATGGGGGCTAAAAATGAGCAGTTCTTC. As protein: CASSPPMGAKNEQFF.

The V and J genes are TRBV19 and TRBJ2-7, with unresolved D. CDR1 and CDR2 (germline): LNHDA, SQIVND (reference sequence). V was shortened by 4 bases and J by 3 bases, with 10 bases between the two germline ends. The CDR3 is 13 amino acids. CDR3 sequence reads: CASSTLSFYEQYF. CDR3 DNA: TGTGCCAGTAGTACACTGTCGTTCTACGAGCAGTACTTC.

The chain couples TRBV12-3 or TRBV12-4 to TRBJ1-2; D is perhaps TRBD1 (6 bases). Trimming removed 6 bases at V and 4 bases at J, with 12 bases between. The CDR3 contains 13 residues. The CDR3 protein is CASRRQVGYGYTF. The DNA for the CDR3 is TGTGCCAGCAGAAGACAGGTCGGCTATGGCTACACCTTC.

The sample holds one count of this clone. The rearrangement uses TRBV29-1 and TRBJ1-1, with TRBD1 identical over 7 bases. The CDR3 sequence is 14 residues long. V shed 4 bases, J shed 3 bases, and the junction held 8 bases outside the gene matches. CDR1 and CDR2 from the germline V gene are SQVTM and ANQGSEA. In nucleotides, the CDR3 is TGCAGCGTTGCGGTGAGGGGGCAGGACACTGAAGCTTTCTTT. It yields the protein CSVAVRGQDTEAFF. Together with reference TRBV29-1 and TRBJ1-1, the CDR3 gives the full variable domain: SAVISQKPSRDICQRGTSLTIQCQVDSQVTMMFWYRQQPGQSLTLIATANQGSEATYESGFVIDKFPISRPNLTFSTLTVSNMSPEDSSIYLCSVAVRGQDTEAFFGQGTRLTVV.

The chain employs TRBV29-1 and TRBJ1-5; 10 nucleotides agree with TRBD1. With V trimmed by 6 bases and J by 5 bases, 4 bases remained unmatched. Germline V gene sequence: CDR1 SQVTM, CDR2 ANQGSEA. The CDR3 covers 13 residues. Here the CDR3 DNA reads TGCAGCGTCGGACAGGGGGGGGATCAGCCCCAGCATTTT. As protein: CSVGQGGDQPQHF.

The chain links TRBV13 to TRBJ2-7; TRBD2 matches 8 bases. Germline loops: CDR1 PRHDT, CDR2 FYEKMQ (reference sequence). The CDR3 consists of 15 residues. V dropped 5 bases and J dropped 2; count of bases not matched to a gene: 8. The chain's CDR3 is CASSRRLAGPYEQYF. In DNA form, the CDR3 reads TGTGCCAGCAGCCGGAGATTAGCGGGGCCCTACGAGCAGTACTTC. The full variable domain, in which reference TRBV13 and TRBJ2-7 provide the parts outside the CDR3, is AAGVIQSPRHLIKEKRETATLKCYPIPRHDTVYWYQQGPGQDPQFLISFYEKMQSDKGSIPDRFSAQQFSDYHSELNMSSLELGDSALYFCASSRRLAGPYEQYFGPGTRLTVT.

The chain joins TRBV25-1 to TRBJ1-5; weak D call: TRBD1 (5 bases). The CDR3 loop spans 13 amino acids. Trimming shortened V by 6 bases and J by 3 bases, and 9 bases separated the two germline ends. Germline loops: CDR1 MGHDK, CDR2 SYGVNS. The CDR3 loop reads CASRGHNNQPQHF. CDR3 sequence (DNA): TGTGCCAGCAGGGGGCACAACAATCAGCCCCAGCATTTT.

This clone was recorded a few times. CDR3 bases: TGTGCCAGCAGCCAAGATGACACGTCACCATTCACCGGGGAGCTGTTTTTT. This sequence encodes CASSQDDTSPFTGELFF. This sequence joins TRBV4-2 and TRBJ2-2; unclear D gene. The CDR3 covers 17 residues. Trimming pared 0 bases from V and 4 bases from J, leaving 15 bases between. Germline lookup yields CDR1 LGHNA and CDR2 YNFKEQ.

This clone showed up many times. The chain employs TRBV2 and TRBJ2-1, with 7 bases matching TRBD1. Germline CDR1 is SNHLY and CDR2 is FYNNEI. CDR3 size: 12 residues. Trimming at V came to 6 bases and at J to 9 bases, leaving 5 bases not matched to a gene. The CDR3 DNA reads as TGTGCCAGCAGCCAACAGGGGAGTGAGCAGTTCTTC. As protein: CASSQQGSEQFF. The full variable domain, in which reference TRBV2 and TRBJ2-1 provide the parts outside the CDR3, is EPEVTQTPSHQVTQMGQEVILRCVPISNHLYFYWYRQILGQKVEFLVSFYNNEISEKSEIFDDQFSVERPDGSNFTLKIRSTKLEDSAMYFCASSQQGSEQFFGPGTRLTVL.

As DNA, the CDR3 is TGTGCCAGCAGACCCGGGACAAACTACGAGCAGTACTTC. Residues: CASRPGTNYEQYF. The chain employs TRBV27 and TRBJ2-7; TRBD1 is a possible D gene (6 bases). Germline values: CDR1 MNHEY, CDR2 SMNVEV (reference sequence). Trimming took off 6 bases at V and 3 bases at J, with 12 bases between the two ends. CDR3 length equals 13 residues.

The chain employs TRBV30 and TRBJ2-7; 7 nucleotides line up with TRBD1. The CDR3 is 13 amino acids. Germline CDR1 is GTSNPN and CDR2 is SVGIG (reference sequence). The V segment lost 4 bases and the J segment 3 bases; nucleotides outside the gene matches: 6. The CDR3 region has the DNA TGTGCCTGGAACCCGACAGGGAGCTACGAGCAGTACTTC. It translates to CAWNPTGSYEQYF.

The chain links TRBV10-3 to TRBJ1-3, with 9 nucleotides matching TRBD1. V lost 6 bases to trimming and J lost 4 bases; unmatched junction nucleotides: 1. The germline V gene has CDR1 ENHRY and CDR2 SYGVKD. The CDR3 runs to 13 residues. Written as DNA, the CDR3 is TGTGCCATCAGCGGGACAGGGGGAAACACCATATATTTT. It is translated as CAISGTGGNTIYF.

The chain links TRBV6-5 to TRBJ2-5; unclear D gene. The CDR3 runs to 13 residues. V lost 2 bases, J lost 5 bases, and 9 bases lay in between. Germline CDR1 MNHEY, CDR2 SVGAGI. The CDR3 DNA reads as TGTGCCAGCAGTTACCTGCTGAGGGAGACCCAGTACTTC. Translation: CASSYLLRETQYF.

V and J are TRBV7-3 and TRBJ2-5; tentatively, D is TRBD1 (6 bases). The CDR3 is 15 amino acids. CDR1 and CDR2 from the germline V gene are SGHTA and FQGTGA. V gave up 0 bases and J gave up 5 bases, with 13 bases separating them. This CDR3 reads CASSLTSGGWETQYF. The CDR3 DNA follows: TGTGCCAGCAGCTTAACGAGTGGGGGCTGGGAGACCCAGTACTTC.

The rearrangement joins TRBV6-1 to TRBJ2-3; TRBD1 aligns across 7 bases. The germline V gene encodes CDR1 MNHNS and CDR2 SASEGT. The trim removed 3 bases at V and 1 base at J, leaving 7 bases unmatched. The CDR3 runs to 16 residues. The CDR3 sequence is CASSDRQGWGTDTQYF. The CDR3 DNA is TGTGCCAGCAGTGACCGACAGGGCTGGGGCACAGATACGCAGTATTTT.

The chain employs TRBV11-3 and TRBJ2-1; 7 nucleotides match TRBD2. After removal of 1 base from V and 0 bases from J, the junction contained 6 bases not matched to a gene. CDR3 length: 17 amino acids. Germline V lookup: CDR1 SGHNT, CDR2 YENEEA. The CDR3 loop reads CASSLGLAASSYNEQFF. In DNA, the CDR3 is TGTGCCAGCAGCTTAGGCCTAGCGGCGAGCTCCTACAATGAGCAGTTCTTC.